This entry lists 7 T cell receptor beta chains sequenced from one sample in a study of blood T cells in healthy people across ages. A second about 6 to 12 cycle PCR used barcoded and J-beta primers. Using its own MiXCR run on the 5' RACE reads, TCRdb lists one record per CDR3 protein. Seen here are around 620,000 distinct CDR3 sequences, roughly 29% observed once, and the top ten hold 15% to 20%. The sequenced sample was blood. These receptors all stem from a woman aged 70-85 years in good health.

On this clonotype itself: At one end the junction does not follow the germline gene, possibly because of a read error. The chain recombines TRBV12-3 or TRBV12-4 with TRBJ1-1, with D possibly matching TRBD1 (6 bases). The CDR3 has 14 residues. The CDR3 DNA is TGTGCCAGCAGTCCCCAGGGGACGAACATTGAAGCTTTCTTT. Translation: CASSPQGTNIEAFF.

V usage is TRBV18 and J usage is TRBJ1-2, with no clear D. Germline CDR1 is KGHSH and CDR2 is LQKENI. V was shortened by 3 bases and J by 5 bases, with 10 bases between the two germline ends. The CDR3 has 13 residues. The CDR3 DNA follows: TGTGCCAGCTCACCCTCCCAGGATTATGGCTACACCTTC. Residues: CASSPSQDYGYTF. The full variable domain, its missing parts supplied by reference TRBV18 and TRBJ1-2, is NAGVMQNPRHLVRRRGQEARLRCSPMKGHSHVYWYRQLPEEGLKFMVYLQKENIIDESGMPKERFSAEFPKEGPSILRIQQVVRGDSAAYFCASSPSQDYGYTFGSGTRLTVV.

The table lists this clonotype with many counts. DNA for the CDR3: TGCGCCAGCAGCTTGACCCCTCCGGGGGACTTAGAGACCCAGTACTTC. Residues: CASSLTPPGDLETQYF. V is TRBV5-1 and J is TRBJ2-5, with D perhaps TRBD2 (6 bases). Trimming left V 1 base short and J 4 bases short, with 17 bases between. CDR1 is SGHRS and CDR2 is YFSETQ in the germline V gene. The CDR3 covers 16 residues.

Turning to this clonotype: The CDR3 does not end in the conserved phenylalanine or tryptophan, so this is likely a read error. The CDR3 loop reads CASSLTGTGGNTEAFL. The CDR3 nucleotides read TGTGCCAGCAGCCTAACCGGGACAGGGGGCAACACTGAAGCTTTCCTT. The V gene is TRBV7-9, the J gene TRBJ1-1; 12 nucleotides match TRBD1. Looked up from germline, CDR1 is SEHNR and CDR2 is FQNEAQ (reference sequence). The CDR3 has 16 amino acids. Losses at the gene ends were 5 bases for V and 2 bases for J; bases not matched to a gene: 6.

This chain links TRBV5-1 with TRBJ2-7; 9 bases align to TRBD1. V was pared by 2 bases and J by 0 bases, with 6 bases of the junction left unmatched. Germline values: CDR1 SGHRS, CDR2 YFSETQ. The CDR3 extends over 16 amino acids. CDR3 nucleotides: TGCGCCAGCAGCTTTATTCCGGGACAGGGCTCCTACGAGCAGTACTTC. It translates to CASSFIPGQGSYEQYF.

This clonotype was seen a handful of times. V is TRBV7-2 and J is TRBJ1-6; 7 nucleotides agree with TRBD1. V lost 2 bases, J lost 7 bases, and 5 bases stayed unmatched. The CDR3 covers 15 residues. The germline V gene has CDR1 SGHTA and CDR2 FQGNSA. CDR3 DNA: TGTGCCAGCAGCTTACGGACAGGAAGGAATTCACCCCTCCACTTT. Its translation is CASSLRTGRNSPLHF.

For the CDR3, the DNA is TGTGCCACCACTCGCGGGACCCGTTCCTACGAGCAGTACTTC. It yields the protein CATTRGTRSYEQYF. This chain joins TRBV24-1 and TRBJ2-7, with a tentative D call TRBD2 (6 bases). This CDR3 contains 14 residues. Trimming pared 8 bases from V and 1 base from J, leaving 14 bases between. Germline CDR1 is KGHDR and CDR2 is SFDVKD.